The source of this T cell receptor beta chain is a study of blood T cell repertoires in COVID-19. Per the authors' pipeline: Amplified reference gene primers provided the basis for estimating nucleated cell counts. Sequencing used immunoSEQ multiplex PCR; TCRdb keeps in-frame clones, though not all of them. The V and J calls and the clone size are those of that table, but D and trimming were determined from the DNA. The table shows roughly 230,000 clones, with 85% occurring only once. The source material was peripheral blood. This sequence originates from a man in his forties or fifties with acute or convalescent COVID-19.

CDR3 DNA sequence: TGTGCCAGCAGTTACTCGAATTCCAGGTCTAGGGGTGGCTACACCTTC. Protein: CASSYSNSRSRGGYTF. The chain employs TRBV6-5 and TRBJ1-2; D may be TRBD1 (5 bases). The V and J ends lost 0 bases and 7 bases respectively, with 18 bases between them. CDR1 and CDR2 from the germline V gene are MNHEY and SVGAGI. The CDR3 extends over 16 amino acids.